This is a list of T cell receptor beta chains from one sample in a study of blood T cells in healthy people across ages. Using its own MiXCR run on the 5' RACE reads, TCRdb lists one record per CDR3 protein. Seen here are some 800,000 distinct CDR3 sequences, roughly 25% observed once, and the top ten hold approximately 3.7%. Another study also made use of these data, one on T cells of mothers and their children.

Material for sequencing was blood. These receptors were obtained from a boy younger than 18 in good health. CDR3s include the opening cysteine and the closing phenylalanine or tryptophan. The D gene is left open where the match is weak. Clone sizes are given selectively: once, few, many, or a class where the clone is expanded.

CASSARGDSNQPQHF	TGTGCCAGCAGCGCCAGGGGCGATAGCAATCAGCCCCAGCATTTT	TRBV7-9	TRBJ1-5	.	.
CASSYPGPISGNTIYF	TGTGCCAGCAGTTACCCGGGACCGATCTCTGGAAACACCATATATTTT	TRBV12-3/TRBV12-4	TRBJ1-3	.	.
CASSQDEGQGYGYTF	TGCGCCAGCAGCCAAGATGAGGGACAGGGTTATGGCTACACCTTC	TRBV4-3	TRBJ1-2	TRBD1	.
CASGGDSYNGQFF	TGTGCCAGCGGGGGTGACAGCTACAATGGGCAGTTCTTC	TRBV12-3/TRBV12-4	TRBJ2-1	.	few
CASSFWVGANVLTF	TGTGCCAGCAGTTTCTGGGTCGGGGCCAACGTCCTGACTTTC	TRBV12-3/TRBV12-4	TRBJ2-6	.	.
CASSSGLPNTYEQYF	TGCGCCAGCAGCTCCGGGTTACCCAACACCTACGAGCAGTACTTC	TRBV5-1	TRBJ2-7	.	.
CASSFDRGYEKLFF	TGCGCCAGCAGCTTCGACAGGGGGTATGAAAAACTGTTTTTT	TRBV5-1	TRBJ1-4	TRBD1	few
CASNLAGVYEQYF	TGTGCCAGCAACCTAGCGGGAGTCTACGAGCAGTACTTC	TRBV5-6	TRBJ2-7	TRBD2	few
CASSQDSGPGTVGTEAFF	TGCGCCAGCAGCCAAGATTCGGGGCCCGGGACAGTTGGCACTGAAGCTTTCTTT	TRBV4-3	TRBJ1-1	TRBD1	.
CSVGEEYEQYF	TGCAGCGTTGGCGAGGAGTACGAGCAGTACTTC	TRBV29-1	TRBJ2-7	.	.
CASSRGGQGNTEAFF	TGTGCCAGCAGCAGGGGGGGGCAGGGGAACACTGAAGCTTTCTTT	TRBV7-2	TRBJ1-1	.	few
CASSKTPIRRERNTGELFF	TGTGCCAGCAGCAAGACCCCCATTAGACGGGAAAGGAACACCGGGGAGCTGTTTTTT	TRBV7-3	TRBJ2-2	.	.
CASSEVDYTQETQYF	TGTGCCAGCAGTGAAGTCGACTATACACAAGAGACCCAGTACTTC	TRBV6-1	TRBJ2-5	.	.
CASSPPGRNTEAFF	TGTGCCAGCTCACCTCCGGGGCGAAACACTGAAGCTTTCTTT	TRBV18	TRBJ1-1	.	.
CASSDGTANYGYTF	TGTGCCAGCAGCGACGGGACAGCAAACTATGGCTACACCTTC	TRBV7-9	TRBJ1-2	TRBD1	.
CASSPRTSGTLPETQYF	TGTGCCAGCAGCCCACGGACTAGCGGGACCCTTCCAGAGACCCAGTACTTC	TRBV7-2	TRBJ2-5	TRBD2	.
CASSPNPGGTGNTIYF	TGCGCCAGCAGCCCGAACCCAGGGGGAACTGGAAACACCATATATTTT	TRBV4-3	TRBJ1-3	TRBD1	few
CASSPKTASSGANVLTF	TGTGCCAGCAGCCCAAAAACGGCGAGCTCTGGGGCCAACGTCCTGACTTTC	TRBV7-6	TRBJ2-6	.	.
CASSQADGSVRTGELFF	TGCGCCAGCAGCCAAGCTGACGGGAGTGTTAGAACCGGGGAGCTGTTTTTT	TRBV4-3	TRBJ2-2	.	few
CASSSYTGSKQYF	TGTGCCAGCAGCTCATACACCGGGTCTAAACAGTATTTT	TRBV7-2	TRBJ2-3	.	once
CASSSRLWEGGDTQYF	TGTGCCAGCAGCTCCCGTTTGTGGGAGGGGGGAGATACGCAGTATTTT	TRBV11-2	TRBJ2-3	.	.
CSVAQAGYGYTF	TGCAGCGTTGCGCAGGCTGGCTATGGCTACACCTTC	TRBV29-1	TRBJ1-2	.	.
CASSWSGTGASGYTF	TGTGCCAGCAGTTGGTCCGGGACAGGGGCGTCTGGCTACACCTTC	TRBV6-5	TRBJ1-2	TRBD1	.